A selection of T cell receptor beta chains follows, all from one sample in a study of OX40 agonist ivuxolimab in advanced cancers. Libraries were prepared by immunoSEQ multiplex PCR; TCRdb keeps only in-frame clonotypes and omits some of them. The table has about 35,000 clones, about 80% seen once; the top ten hold 15% to 20%. Source: CD4+ or CD8+ T cells sorted from blood, taken in a trial of the OX40 agonist ivuxolimab. The receptor source for this set is an adult with an advanced solid tumor such as melanoma, head and neck, liver or kidney cancer. The CDR3 runs from the conserved cysteine through the conserved F or W. A D gene is named only where the DNA matches it firmly. Size tells how often a clone was seen (once, few, many) or the class of an expanded clone, and some rows leave it out.

j_call clone_size d_call v_call cdr3_aa cdr3_nt
TRBJ2-7 once - TRBV5-4 CASSLVGAAYEQYF TGTGCCAGCAGCTTGGTGGGGGCCGCCTACGAGCAGTACTTC
TRBJ2-1 - TRBD2 TRBV7-3 CASSSLAGGQSEQFF TGTGCCAGCAGCTCACTAGCGGGGGGGCAAAGTGAGCAGTTCTTC
TRBJ2-1 - - TRBV7-8 CASSIGTLLYNEQFF TGTGCCAGCAGCATCGGGACTCTCTTGTACAATGAGCAGTTCTTC
TRBJ2-5 - TRBD2 TRBV15 CATSRDSGDQETQYF TGTGCCACCAGCAGAGATAGCGGGGACCAAGAGACCCAGTACTTC
TRBJ2-2 - - TRBV5-8 CASSYQSTGELFF TGTGCCAGCAGCTACCAGTCCACCGGGGAGCTGTTTTTT
TRBJ2-7 - TRBD2 TRBV6-1 CASSTGGGAEQYF TGTGCCAGCAGCACGGGAGGCGGCGCCGAGCAGTACTTC
TRBJ1-4 - - TRBV23-1 CASSQSTLQAPNGENEKLFF TGCGCCAGCAGTCAATCAACGTTACAGGCCCCGAATGGCGAGAATGAAAAACTGTTTTTT
TRBJ2-5 - - TRBV11-3 CASSIYPGTEGAETQYF TGTGCCAGCAGCATCTACCCGGGGACGGAAGGGGCAGAGACCCAGTACTTC
TRBJ1-2 - - TRBV19 CASRGGTMDGYTF TGTGCCAGTAGAGGGGGGACAATGGATGGCTACACCTTC
TRBJ1-2 - - TRBV10-3 CAITANYGYTF TGTGCCATTACAGCTAACTATGGCTACACCTTC
TRBJ2-7 - TRBD2 TRBV29-1 CSALGLGAYEQYF TGCAGCGCCCTGGGACTAGGGGCATACGAGCAGTACTTC
TRBJ2-2 - TRBD2 TRBV27 CASGTSATGELFF TGTGCCAGCGGAACTAGCGCCACCGGGGAGCTGTTTTTT
TRBJ1-5 few - TRBV18 CASSTLEDGNQPQHF TGTGCCAGCTCAACCCTAGAGGATGGCAATCAGCCCCAGCATTTT
TRBJ2-7 - TRBD2 TRBV7-8 CASSLVSLAGVEQYF TGTGCCAGCAGCTTAGTCTCTTTGGCGGGGGTCGAGCAGTACTTC
TRBJ1-2 - - TRBV27 CASYGTASNYGYTF TGTGCCAGCTACGGGACCGCTTCTAACTATGGCTACACCTTC
TRBJ1-2 - - TRBV25-1 CARTDYYGYTF TGTGCCAGGACGGATTACTATGGCTACACCTTC
TRBJ1-2 - - TRBV5-6 CASSSGPNYGYTF TGTGCCAGCAGCTCCGGACCAAACTATGGCTACACCTTC
TRBJ2-5 - TRBD2 TRBV7-9 CASSPGLMETQYF TGTGCCAGCAGCCCGGGACTAATGGAGACCCAGTACTTC
TRBJ2-3 - - TRBV18 CASSPPPGLYSTDTQYF TGTGCCAGCTCACCACCCCCGGGCCTATATAGCACAGATACGCAGTATTTT
TRBJ2-5 - - TRBV9 CASSDYGESGTDF TGTGCCAGCAGCGACTACGGAGAGTCCGGGACTGACTTC
TRBJ1-1 - - TRBV4-1 CASSQDRSAEAFF TGCGCCAGCAGCCAAGATAGGTCGGCAGAAGCTTTCTTT
TRBJ2-7 - - TRBV4-1 CASSPPLRDEQYF TGCGCCAGCAGCCCCCCGCTACGAGACGAGCAGTACTTC
TRBJ2-1 - TRBD2 TRBV2 CASTAGREVNEQFF TGTGCCAGCACCGCCGGGCGGGAGGTGAATGAGCAGTTCTTC
TRBJ1-1 - TRBD1 TRBV13 CASSWGRRQGKGEAFF TGTGCCAGCAGCTGGGGTCGACGACAGGGAAAGGGTGAAGCTTTCTTT
TRBJ2-7 few TRBD1 TRBV27 CASSFSPGTGVYEQYF TGTGCCAGCAGTTTCTCACCCGGGACAGGGGTCTACGAGCAGTACTTC
TRBJ1-2 - - TRBV5-8 CASSLGSGDLYGYTF TGTGCCAGCAGCTTGGGCTCGGGGGACCTCTATGGCTACACCTTC
TRBJ2-2 few - TRBV6-4 CASSDSTEGELFF TGTGCCAGCAGTGACTCGACCGAAGGGGAGCTGTTTTTT
TRBJ2-7 - - TRBV11-2 CASSLVSGPLREQYF TGTGCCAGCAGCTTAGTATCCGGCCCCCTACGTGAGCAGTACTTC
TRBJ1-2 few - TRBV20-1 CSARDQYGYTF TGCAGTGCTAGAGATCAGTATGGCTACACCTTC
TRBJ2-7 - - TRBV7-2 CASSLAPTGAGEQYF TGTGCCAGCAGCTTAGCCCCCACGGGGGCAGGGGAGCAGTACTTC